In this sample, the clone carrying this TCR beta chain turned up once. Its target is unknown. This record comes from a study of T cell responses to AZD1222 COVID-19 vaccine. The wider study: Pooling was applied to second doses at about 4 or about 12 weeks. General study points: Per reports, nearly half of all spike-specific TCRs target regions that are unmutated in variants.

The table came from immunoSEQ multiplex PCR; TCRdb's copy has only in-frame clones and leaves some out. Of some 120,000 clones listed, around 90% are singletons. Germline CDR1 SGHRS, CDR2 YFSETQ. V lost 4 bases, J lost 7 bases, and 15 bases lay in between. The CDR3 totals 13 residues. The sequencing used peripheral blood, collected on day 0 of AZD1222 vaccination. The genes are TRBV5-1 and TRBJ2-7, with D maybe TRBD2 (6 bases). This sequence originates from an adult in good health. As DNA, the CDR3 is TGCGCCAGCAGCCCGGGACTTCCCACGGAGCAGTACTTC. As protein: CASSPGLPTEQYF.